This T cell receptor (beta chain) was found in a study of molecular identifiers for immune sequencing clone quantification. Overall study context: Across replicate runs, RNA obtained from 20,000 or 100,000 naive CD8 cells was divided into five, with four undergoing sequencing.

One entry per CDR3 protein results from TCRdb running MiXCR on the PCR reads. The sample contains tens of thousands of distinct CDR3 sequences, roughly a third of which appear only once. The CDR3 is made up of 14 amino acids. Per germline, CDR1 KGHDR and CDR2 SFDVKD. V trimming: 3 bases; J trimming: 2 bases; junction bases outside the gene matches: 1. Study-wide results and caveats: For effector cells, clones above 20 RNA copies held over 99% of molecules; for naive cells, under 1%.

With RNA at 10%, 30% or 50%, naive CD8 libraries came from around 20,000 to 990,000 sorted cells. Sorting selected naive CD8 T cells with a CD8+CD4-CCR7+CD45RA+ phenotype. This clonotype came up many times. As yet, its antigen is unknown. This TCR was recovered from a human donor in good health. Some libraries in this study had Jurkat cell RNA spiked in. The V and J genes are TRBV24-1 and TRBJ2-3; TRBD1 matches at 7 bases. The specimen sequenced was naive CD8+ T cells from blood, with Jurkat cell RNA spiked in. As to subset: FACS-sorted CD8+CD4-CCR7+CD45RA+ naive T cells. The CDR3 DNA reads TGTGCCACCAGTGATCAGGGGGTCACAGATACGCAGTATTTT. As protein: CATSDQGVTDTQYF.